This TCR beta chain was documented in a study of T cells in Graves' hyperthyroidism and ophthalmopathy. General study points: Ophthalmopathy, which appeared later, was predicted by the model a median about 6.8 months before onset.

Amplified regions were TCR beta CDR3 sequences from RNA transcripts. When the TCR CDR3 underwent first-round RT-PCR, the HTBI primer set was used. MiXCR, run by TCRdb on the multiplex PCR reads, gives a single entry per CDR3 protein. The sample includes 300,000 to 450,000 distinct CDR3 sequences, 11% to 15% of them seen just once. The sample holds many counts of this clonotype. Its antigen is currently unknown. This CDR3 is built from 17 residues. Germline values: CDR1 KGHSH, CDR2 LQKENI. V lost 0 bases, J lost 2 bases, and 13 bases lay in between. Diagnosis of hyperthyroidism was new in patients aged 18 to 65, and its duration was under 2 months. Used for diagnoses were clinical symptoms, serum thyroxine and TRAb, thyroid ultrasound and orbital computed tomography.

The V gene is TRBV18, the J gene TRBJ2-2; either TRBD1 or TRBD2 may fit D (6 bases each). The sequence was collected from a woman aged 60-75 years with Graves' hyperthyroidism. The material sequenced was blood. The CDR3 DNA sequence: TGTGCCAGCTCACCACCTGGCGGGACAACCAACACCGGGGAGCTGTTTTTT. Translating gives CASSPPGGTTNTGELFF. The full variable domain, in which reference TRBV18 and TRBJ2-2 provide the parts outside the CDR3, is NAGVMQNPRHLVRRRGQEARLRCSPMKGHSHVYWYRQLPEEGLKFMVYLQKENIIDESGMPKERFSAEFPKEGPSILRIQQVVRGDSAAYFCASSPPGGTTNTGELFFGEGSRLTVL.